Each of the 10 T cell receptor beta chains below was sequenced from the same sample in a study of cytomegalovirus exposure and HLA in healthy donors. With 60 Vbeta and 13 Jbeta primers, the PCR was carried out. Some clones are missing from TCRdb's copy, which holds only in-frame ones; the method was immunoSEQ multiplex PCR. There are just over 20,000 clones in the sample, with approximately 23% held by the top ten. Sequenced input: PBMCs. The receptors stem from a man aged 55 to 70 in good health and CMV-seropositive.

This clone shows up as medium-sized by frequency. The J gene is TRBJ1-2, the V gene TRBV6-6; possible D gene TRBD1, 6 bases. CDR1 is MNHNY, CDR2 SVGAGI, per germline (reference sequence). Trimming cost V 4 bases and J 5 bases, with 17 bases left between them. CDR3 size: 15 residues. In DNA form, the CDR3 reads TGTGCCAGCAGTTCCGGGGCAGGGGTGAGGTATGGCTACACCTTC. As protein: CASSSGAGVRYGYTF.

This clone shows up as large by frequency. V is TRBV27 and J is TRBJ2-7; 8 bases map to TRBD2. The germline V gene encodes CDR1 MNHEY and CDR2 SMNVEV (reference sequence). Trimming removed 9 bases from V and 3 bases from J; junction bases left unmatched: 13. The CDR3 contains 15 residues. CDR3 DNA sequence: TGTGCCAGTGTAGGGTTGGCGGGAGGACTCTACGAGCAGTACTTC. It encodes CASVGLAGGLYEQYF.

The chain joins TRBV30 to TRBJ2-5; 8 bases agree with TRBD2. The V gene's germline CDR1 is GTSNPN and CDR2 SVGIG (reference sequence). V shed 6 bases and J 1 base; nucleotides not matched to a gene: 4. This CDR3 region has 13 residues. CDR3: CACAGGFQETQYF. The CDR3 nucleotides are TGTGCCTGCGCGGGAGGCTTCCAAGAGACCCAGTACTTC.

The chain couples TRBV29-1 to TRBJ2-3, with 10 positions matching TRBD2. In germline, CDR1 is SQVTM, CDR2 ANQGSEA. CDR3 size: 14 residues. V lost 8 bases and J lost 8; bases outside the gene matches: 13. The CDR3, as DNA: TGCAGCACCGACACTAGCGGGAAGGGAGGTACGCAGTATTTT. Protein: CSTDTSGKGGTQYF.

This sequence joins TRBV10-2 and TRBJ2-1; a possible D gene is TRBD2 (5 bases). The CDR3 runs to 11 residues. Trimming pared 5 bases from V and 10 bases from J, leaving 9 bases between. Germline loops: CDR1 WSHSY, CDR2 SAAADI. The DNA for the CDR3 is TGCGCCAGCAGTAGGGAGCGGGAGCAGTTCTTC. Translation: CASSREREQFF.

The chain carries TRBV6-5 and TRBJ1-5; possibly TRBD1 for D (5 bases). Germline CDR1 is MNHEY and CDR2 is SVGAGI. V was shortened by 4 bases and J by 0 bases, with 13 bases between the two germline ends. This CDR3 comprises 16 residues. This CDR3 is CASSSTGGGSNQPQHF. The CDR3, as DNA: TGTGCCAGCAGTTCTACAGGCGGGGGTAGCAATCAGCCCCAGCATTTT.

The chain employs TRBV19 and TRBJ1-1; 9 bases line up with TRBD1. V was pared by 7 bases and J by 10 bases, with 16 bases of the junction left unmatched. Germline values: CDR1 LNHDA, CDR2 SQIVND (reference sequence). The CDR3 has 15 residues. The CDR3 region is CASKTSGAGQGSAFF. CDR3 in DNA: TGTGCCAGTAAAACCAGTGGGGCGGGACAGGGTTCAGCTTTCTTT.

This sequence joins TRBV30 and TRBJ2-7; D not resolved. Trimming removed 5 bases at V and 9 bases at J, with 20 bases between. This CDR3 contains 13 residues. Germline-derived CDR1 and CDR2 are GTSNPN and SVGIG (reference sequence). CDR3 protein: CAWRNPPSGLQYF. The CDR3 DNA reads TGTGCCTGGCGAAACCCCCCTTCGGGTCTGCAGTACTTC.

The J gene is TRBJ1-4, the V gene TRBV7-2; the D gene is possibly TRBD1 (6 bases). The CDR3 is 15 amino acids. V lost 1 base and J lost 8, with 14 bases in between. The V gene's germline CDR1 is SGHTA and CDR2 FQGNSA. The CDR3 is CASSLVGQGREKLFF. The CDR3 DNA follows: TGTGCCAGCAGCTTAGTAGGGCAGGGGCGCGAAAAACTGTTTTTT.

The rearrangement links TRBV19 to TRBJ1-1; D is unclear. Germline assignment: CDR1 LNHDA and CDR2 SQIVND (reference sequence). V dropped 0 bases and J dropped 1 base, with 3 bases sitting between them. The CDR3 sequence is 13 residues long. This CDR3 is CASSIDRNTEAFF. CDR3 coding DNA: TGTGCCAGTAGTATAGACCGGAACACTGAAGCTTTCTTT. Complete variable domain (other parts from reference TRBV19 and TRBJ1-1): DGGITQSPKYLFRKEGQNVTLSCEQNLNHDAMYWYRQDPGQGLRLIYYSQIVNDFQKGDIAEGYSVSREKKESFPLTVTSAQKNPTAFYLCASSIDRNTEAFFGQGTRLTVV.